Listed here are 11 T cell receptor beta chains from one sample, sequenced in a study of CD8 T cells in Susac syndrome. When the RNA was reverse transcribed, random hexamers were used with an input of about 0.5 to 1 ug. TCRdb re-called the immunoSEQ multiplex PCR reads with MiXCR, one entry per CDR3 protein. Of about 240,000 distinct CDR3 sequences detected, 90% to 97% appear once; the ten largest clones hold approximately 0.094%. The specimen was CD4+ T cells from PBMCs. These receptors originate from a human donor with Susac syndrome.

CDR3 in DNA: TGTGCCAGCAACCCCCTTCCCGAACAGGGGAACGGCTACACCTTC. Translated, it gives CASNPLPEQGNGYTF. This chain links TRBV9 with TRBJ1-2, with 7 positions matching TRBD1. The J segment lost 8 bases and the V segment lost 6 bases, leaving 16 bases of the junction unmatched. This CDR3 region has 15 residues. The germline gives CDR1 SGDLS, CDR2 YYNGEE.

This chain uses TRBV7-2 with TRBJ2-3, with 8 bases matching TRBD2. Germline values: CDR1 SGHTA, CDR2 FQGNSA. The J segment lost 3 bases and the V segment lost 5 bases, leaving 7 bases of the junction unmatched. The CDR3 is 15 residues long. The CDR3 nucleotides are TGTGCCAGCAGCCCATCTCGACTAGCGACAGATACGCAGTATTTT. This gives the protein CASSPSRLATDTQYF. The full variable domain, rest sourced from reference TRBV7-2 and TRBJ2-3, is GAGVSQSPSNKVTEKGKDVELRCDPISGHTALYWYRQSLGQGLEFLIYFQGNSAPDKSGLPSDRFSAERTGGSVSTLTIQRTQQEDSAVYLCASSPSRLATDTQYFGPGTRLTVL.

Worth noting for this clonotype: A read error may account for a junction end that differs from germline. This chain connects TRBV20-1 to TRBJ2-3; D may be TRBD2 (5 bases). This CDR3 has 12 residues. Germline CDR1 DFQATT, CDR2 SNEGSKA (reference sequence). The CDR3 region is CSARDVGASLNF. The CDR3 DNA is TGCAGTGCTAGAGATGTCGGCGCTAGCTTGAATTTT.

The chain uses TRBV11-3 and TRBJ1-1; perhaps TRBD1 as D (5 bases). The CDR3 totals 13 residues. The germline V gene encodes CDR1 SGHNT and CDR2 YENEEA. Trimming cost V 8 bases and J 5 bases, with 15 bases left between them. CDR3 sequence: CASSEGVVTEAFF. CDR3 nucleotides: TGTGCCAGCTCCGAAGGGGTGGTAACTGAAGCTTTCTTT.

V gene TRBV21-1 combines with J gene TRBJ2-5; TRBD1 is taken as the D call from the table, unchecked against the DNA. TRBV21-1 is reported as a pseudogene. This CDR3 comprises 14 residues. The CDR3 DNA sequence: TGTGCCAGCCCCTTCGCAGGGGCGTGGGAGACCCAGTACTTC. This encodes CASPFAGAWETQYF.

CDR3 loop: CASSPTDLEFF. CDR3 coding DNA: TGTGCCAGCAGTCCCACGGACCTGGAGTTCTTC. The V and J genes are TRBV12-3 or TRBV12-4 and TRBJ2-1; D uncertain. The CDR3 has 11 amino acids. V lost 5 bases, J lost 14 bases, and 13 bases lay in between.

The chain recombines TRBV20-1 with TRBJ1-4; 7 bases agree with TRBD1. This CDR3 is 14 amino acids long. Germline-derived CDR1 and CDR2 are DFQATT and SNEGSKA (reference sequence). V lost 0 bases, J lost 7 bases, and 5 bases stayed unmatched. This CDR3 is CSARDESGGEKLFF. The CDR3 DNA sequence: TGCAGTGCTAGAGATGAATCAGGGGGTGAAAAACTGTTTTTT.

V is TRBV20-1 and J is TRBJ1-2; unclear D gene. The germline V gene encodes CDR1 DFQATT and CDR2 SNEGSKA (reference sequence). V was clipped by 0 bases and J by 3 bases, with 8 bases between them. The CDR3 runs to 13 residues. CDR3 sequence (DNA): TGCAGTGCTAGAGAACAACGAGACTATGGCTACACCTTC. It encodes CSAREQRDYGYTF.

This rearrangement joins TRBV20-1 to TRBJ2-1; D uncertain. The CDR3 runs 11 residues. Germline V gene lookup returns CDR1 DFQATT and CDR2 SNEGSKA (reference sequence). The DNA for the CDR3 is TGCAGAATGGCAGACTACAATGAGCAGTTCTTC. Translation gives CRMADYNEQFF.

V and J are TRBV28 and TRBJ2-5, with 10 bases lining up with TRBD1. This CDR3 spans 16 amino acids. J lost 5 bases, V lost 5 bases, and 11 bases had no gene match. Germline V CDR1 and CDR2: MDHEN, SYDVKM. This chain's CDR3 is CASSHRQGAWMETQYF. The DNA of the CDR3 is TGTGCCAGCAGTCATCGACAGGGGGCCTGGATGGAGACCCAGTACTTC.

This chain uses TRBV5-1 with TRBJ1-2; D not resolved. The CDR3 extends over 13 amino acids. Germline CDR1 SGHRS, CDR2 YFSETQ. Trimming removed 0 bases at V and 5 bases at J, with 8 bases between. The CDR3 bases are TGCGCCAGCAGCTTGGACAGTCATTATGGCTACACCTTC. Its translation is CASSLDSHYGYTF.